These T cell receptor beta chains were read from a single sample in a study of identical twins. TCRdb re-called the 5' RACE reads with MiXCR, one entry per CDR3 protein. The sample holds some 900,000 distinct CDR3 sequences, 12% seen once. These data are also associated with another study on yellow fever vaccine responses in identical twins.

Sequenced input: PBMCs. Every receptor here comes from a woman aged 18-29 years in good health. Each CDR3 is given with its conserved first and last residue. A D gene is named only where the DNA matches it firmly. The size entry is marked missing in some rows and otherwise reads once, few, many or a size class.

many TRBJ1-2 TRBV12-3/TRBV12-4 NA CASSFLVSDNYGYTF TGTGCCAGCAGTTTTTTGGTATCGGATAACTATGGCTACACCTTC
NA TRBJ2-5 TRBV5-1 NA CASSLGHSQETQYF TGCGCCAGCAGCCTCGGACACAGCCAAGAGACCCAGTACTTC
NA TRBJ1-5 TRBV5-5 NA CASSLDQGSNQPQHF TGTGCCAGCAGCTTGGATCAGGGTAGCAATCAGCCCCAGCATTTT
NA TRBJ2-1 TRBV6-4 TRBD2 CASSDSGTSGLNEQFF TGTGCCAGCAGTGACTCCGGGACTAGCGGGCTCAATGAGCAGTTCTTC
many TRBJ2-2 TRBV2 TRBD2 CASSGSGGLNTGELFF TGTGCCAGCAGTGGTAGCGGGGGGCTTAACACCGGGGAGCTGTTTTTT
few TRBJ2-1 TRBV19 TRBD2 CASRSSGRGFNNEQFF TGTGCCAGTAGGAGTAGCGGGAGAGGTTTCAACAATGAGCAGTTCTTC
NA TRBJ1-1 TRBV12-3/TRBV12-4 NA CASSASMGNTEAFF TGTGCCAGCAGTGCCTCTATGGGGAACACTGAAGCTTTCTTT
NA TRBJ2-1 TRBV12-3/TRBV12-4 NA CASSLAMDEQFF TGTGCCAGCAGTTTAGCCATGGATGAGCAGTTCTTC
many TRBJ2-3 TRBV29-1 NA CSVDERGTDTQYF TGCAGCGTTGACGAACGGGGCACAGATACGCAGTATTTT
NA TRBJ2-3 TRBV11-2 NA CASSFQRGRGSTDTQYF TGTGCCAGCAGCTTTCAACGGGGGCGGGGAAGCACAGATACGCAGTATTTT
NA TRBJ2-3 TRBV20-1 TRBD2 CSARGGGDTQYF TGCAGTGCTAGAGGGGGGGGGGATACGCAGTATTTT
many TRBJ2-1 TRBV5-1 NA CASSLRGGEEEQFF TGCGCCAGCAGCTTGAGGGGCGGAGAGGAGGAGCAGTTCTTC
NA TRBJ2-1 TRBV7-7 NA CASSLLASPINEQFF TGTGCCAGCAGCTTATTGGCTAGCCCCATCAATGAGCAGTTCTTC
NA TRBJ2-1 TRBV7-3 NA CASSFRGGSYNEQFF TGTGCCAGCAGCTTCCGAGGAGGGTCCTACAATGAGCAGTTCTTC
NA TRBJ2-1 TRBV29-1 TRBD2 CSVDPRLSGNNEQFF TGCAGCGTTGATCCGAGACTTAGCGGGAACAATGAGCAGTTCTTC
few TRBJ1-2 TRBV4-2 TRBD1 CASSQHRTGDHGYTF TGTGCCAGCAGCCAACACAGGACAGGGGATCATGGCTACACCTTC
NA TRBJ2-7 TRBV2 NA CASSEVGDGWEQYF TGTGCCAGCAGTGAAGTGGGGGACGGTTGGGAGCAGTACTTC
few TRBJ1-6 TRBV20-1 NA CSARPRSAGSPLHF TGCAGTGCACGACCGAGGTCAGCTGGTTCACCCCTCCACTTT
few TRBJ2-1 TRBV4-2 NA CASSQDDGSYNEQFF TGTGCCAGCAGCCAAGATGATGGTTCCTACAATGAGCAGTTCTTC
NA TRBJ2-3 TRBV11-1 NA CASSIATGSTDTQYF TGTGCCAGCAGCATCGCGACAGGTTCCACAGATACGCAGTATTTT
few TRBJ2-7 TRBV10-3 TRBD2 CATYGWREGTYEQYF TGTGCCACATACGGTTGGCGGGAGGGCACCTACGAGCAGTACTTC
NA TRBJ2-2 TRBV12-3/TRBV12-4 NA CASSLPRGNTGELFF TGTGCCAGCAGTTTACCGCGGGGGAACACCGGGGAGCTGTTTTTT
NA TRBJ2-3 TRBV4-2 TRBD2 CASSQVFSGSLTDTQYF TGTGCCAGCAGCCAAGTATTTAGCGGGAGCCTCACAGATACGCAGTATTTT